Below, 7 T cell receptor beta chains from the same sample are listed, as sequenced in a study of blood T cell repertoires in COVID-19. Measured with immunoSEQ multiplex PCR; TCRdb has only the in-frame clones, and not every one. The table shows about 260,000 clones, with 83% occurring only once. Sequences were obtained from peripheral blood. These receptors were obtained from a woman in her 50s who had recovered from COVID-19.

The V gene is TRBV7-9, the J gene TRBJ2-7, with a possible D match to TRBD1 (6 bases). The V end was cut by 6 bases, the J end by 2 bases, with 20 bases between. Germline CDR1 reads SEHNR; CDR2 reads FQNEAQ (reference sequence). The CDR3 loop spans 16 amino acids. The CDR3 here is CASSPTNGQKTYEQYF. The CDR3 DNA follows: TGTGCCAGCAGTCCGACAAACGGACAGAAAACCTACGAGCAGTACTTC. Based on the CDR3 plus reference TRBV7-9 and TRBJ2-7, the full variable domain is DTGVSQNPRHKITKRGQNVTFRCDPISEHNRLYWYRQTLGQGPEFLTYFQNEAQLEKSRLLSDRFSAERPKGSFSTLEIQRTEQGDSAMYLCASSPTNGQKTYEQYFGPGTRLTVT.

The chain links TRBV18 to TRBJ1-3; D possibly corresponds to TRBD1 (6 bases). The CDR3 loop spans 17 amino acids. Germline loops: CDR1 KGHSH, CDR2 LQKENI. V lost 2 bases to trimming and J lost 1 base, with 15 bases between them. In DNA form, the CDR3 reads TGTGCCAGCTCACCAGGGCAGGGGCTAACTTCTGGAAACACCATATATTTT. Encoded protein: CASSPGQGLTSGNTIYF. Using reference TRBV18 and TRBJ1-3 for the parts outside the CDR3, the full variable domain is NAGVMQNPRHLVRRRGQEARLRCSPMKGHSHVYWYRQLPEEGLKFMVYLQKENIIDESGMPKERFSAEFPKEGPSILRIQQVVRGDSAAYFCASSPGQGLTSGNTIYFGEGSWLTVV.

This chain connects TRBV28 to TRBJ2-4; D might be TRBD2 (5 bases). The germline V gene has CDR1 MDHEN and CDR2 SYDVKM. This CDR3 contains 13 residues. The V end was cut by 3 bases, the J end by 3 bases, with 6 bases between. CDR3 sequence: CASSLGSKNIQYF. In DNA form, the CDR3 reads TGTGCCAGCAGTTTGGGGAGCAAAAACATTCAGTACTTC.

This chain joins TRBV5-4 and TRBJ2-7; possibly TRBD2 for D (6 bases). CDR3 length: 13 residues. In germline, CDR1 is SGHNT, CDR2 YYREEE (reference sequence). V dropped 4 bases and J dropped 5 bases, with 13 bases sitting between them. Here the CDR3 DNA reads TGTGCCAGCAGCAACCTGGGCGGGAACGAGCAGTACTTC. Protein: CASSNLGGNEQYF.

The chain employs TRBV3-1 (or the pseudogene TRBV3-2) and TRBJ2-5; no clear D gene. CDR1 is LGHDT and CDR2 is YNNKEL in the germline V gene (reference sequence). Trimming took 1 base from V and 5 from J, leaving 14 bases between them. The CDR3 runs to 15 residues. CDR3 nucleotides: TGTGCCAGCAGCCAAGCGCTCCTGTCAGCGGAGACCCAGTACTTC. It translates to CASSQALLSAETQYF.

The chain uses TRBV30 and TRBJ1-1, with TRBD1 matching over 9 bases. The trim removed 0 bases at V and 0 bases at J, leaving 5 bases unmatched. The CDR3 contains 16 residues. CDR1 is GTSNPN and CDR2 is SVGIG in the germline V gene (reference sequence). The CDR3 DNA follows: TGTGCCTGGAGTGTACGGACAGGGGCCATGAACACTGAAGCTTTCTTT. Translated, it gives CAWSVRTGAMNTEAFF.

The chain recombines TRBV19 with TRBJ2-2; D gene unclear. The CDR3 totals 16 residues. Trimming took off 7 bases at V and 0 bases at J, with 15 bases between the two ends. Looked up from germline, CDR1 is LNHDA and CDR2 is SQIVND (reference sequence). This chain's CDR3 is CASTLAPQPNTGELFF. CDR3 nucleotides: TGTGCCAGTACTTTGGCACCCCAACCGAACACCGGGGAGCTGTTTTTT.